What follows describes a single T cell receptor beta chain. Its cognate antigen is unknown. All of the isolated RNA was reverse transcribed, so expressed TCRB transcripts were sequenced. Sequencing used immunoSEQ multiplex PCR; TCRdb keeps in-frame clones, though not all of them. The sample carries some 150,000 clones, roughly 10% recorded once. The record originates from a study of beta chain features in type 1 diabetes. Study conclusions and caveats: Cells expressing TCR highly could be over-represented by cDNA sequencing. Insertion counts at VDJ junctions were lower in type 1 diabetes patients, who also showed more deletions there.

V was shortened by 2 bases and J by 7 bases, with 12 bases between the two germline ends. Germline V lookup: CDR1 MDHEN, CDR2 SYDVKM. The CDR3 is 13 residues long. The receptor comes from a man aged 18 to 30 in good health. Sequencing was carried out using central memory CD4+ T cells from blood. The rearrangement joins TRBV28 to TRBJ2-7; a possible D gene is TRBD1 (5 bases). CDR3 sequence (DNA): TGTGCCAGCAGTTTACCTCAGGGTTTGGAGCAGTACTTC. It yields the protein CASSLPQGLEQYF.